This is a list of T cell receptor beta chains from one sample in a study of blood T cell repertoires in COVID-19. TCRdb keeps only in-frame clones here, not all; method: immunoSEQ multiplex PCR. Seen here are hundreds of thousands of clones, 83% observed once, and the top ten hold 4.8%. The material sequenced was PBMCs or T cells enriched from blood (not recorded which). The receptors originated from a woman between 50 and 59 years old who had been exposed to COVID-19. The CDR3 runs from the conserved cysteine through the conserved F or W. The D gene is left open where the match is weak. Rows may omit the clone size; those that give it use once, few, many or a size class.

d_gene	v_gene	j_gene	abundance	CDR3nt	CDR3aa
TRBD2	TRBV7-9	TRBJ2-7	NA	TGTGCCAGCAGCTTCCTAGCGGGGGGCGGAGACGAGCAGTACTTC	CASSFLAGGGDEQYF
NA	TRBV7-2	TRBJ1-2	NA	TGTGCCAGCAGCCGGGAGGGATATAGGTATGGCTACACCTTC	CASSREGYRYGYTF
TRBD1	TRBV5-4	TRBJ1-2	NA	TGTGCCAGCAGCCGCCCCCCCAGGGGGTTTGATGGCTACACCTTC	CASSRPPRGFDGYTF
NA	TRBV29-1	TRBJ2-2	NA	TGCAGCGTTGAACGGGGGACCGGGGAGCTGTTTTTT	CSVERGTGELFF
TRBD2	TRBV10-3	TRBJ2-7	NA	TGTGCCATCAAGGGAGCGGGGGTTGGGGAGCAGTACTTC	CAIKGAGVGEQYF
TRBD1	TRBV19	TRBJ1-6	NA	TGTGCCAGTAGTATGTACGGGACAGGGCATAATTCACCCCTCCACTTT	CASSMYGTGHNSPLHF
NA	TRBV5-4	TRBJ2-1	NA	TGTGCCAGCAGCTCTACAGGAGATGCCTACAATGAGCAGTTCTTC	CASSSTGDAYNEQFF
NA	TRBV6-5	TRBJ1-1	once	TGTGCCAGCGCGCGGTTGCAGGCCGGGGACACTGAAGCTTTCTTT	CASARLQAGDTEAFF
NA	TRBV5-4	TRBJ1-1	NA	TGTGCCAGCAGCTTGGACGGGAGGGTGAACACTGAAGCTTTCTTT	CASSLDGRVNTEAFF
TRBD2	TRBV7-2	TRBJ2-1	NA	TGTGCCAGCAGCTTAGAAGCGGGGGTCTCCTACAATGAGCAGTTCTTC	CASSLEAGVSYNEQFF
TRBD1	TRBV13	TRBJ1-6	NA	TGTGCCAGCAGCATTCGGACAGGAGGAGTGTGGGGTTCACCCCTCCACTTT	CASSIRTGGVWGSPLHF
NA	TRBV2	TRBJ1-2	NA	TGTGCCAGCTCGGCCGCGGGGCGAGGCTACACCTTC	CASSAAGRGYTF
TRBD2	TRBV11-2	TRBJ2-3	NA	TGTGCCAGCAGCTTATTTCTAGCGGGGGCACCGGCATCAAAAGATACGCAGTATTTT	CASSLFLAGAPASKDTQYF
NA	TRBV12-2	TRBJ1-6	NA	TGTGCAAGTCGGGGCGATCACAGGGGGCTTAATTCACCCCTCCACTTT	CASRGDHRGLNSPLHF
TRBD2	TRBV27	TRBJ2-3	NA	TGTGCCAGCAGTTTACGGACCCCTAGCGGGGGGACAGATACGCAGTATTTT	CASSLRTPSGGTDTQYF
NA	TRBV13	TRBJ1-3	once	TGTGCCAGCAGCCCCTACGGAAGGGGGTCAACTTTCTCTGGAAACACCATATATTTT	CASSPYGRGSTFSGNTIYF
NA	TRBV4-3	TRBJ2-7	NA	TGCGCCAGCAGCCAAGATGAGGGGGGGCCGGGTGAGCAGTACTTC	CASSQDEGGPGEQYF
NA	TRBV5-5	TRBJ2-5	NA	TGTGCCAGCAGCGGAATGTCGGGGGAGACCCAGTACTTC	CASSGMSGETQYF
NA	TRBV20-1	TRBJ2-5	NA	TGCAGTGCTAGTCAGGCCCAAGAGACCCAGTACTTC	CSASQAQETQYF
NA	TRBV4-1	TRBJ1-4	NA	TGCGCCAGCAGCCAATATAGGGACACCGAAGAAAATGAAAAACTGTTTTTT	CASSQYRDTEENEKLFF
NA	TRBV12-3/TRBV12-4	TRBJ1-1	NA	TGTGCCAGCATGAGACAGGTCTCCACTGAAGCTTTCTTT	CASMRQVSTEAFF
TRBD2	TRBV9	TRBJ2-5	once	TGTGCCAGCAGCGTAGAGGCGGGGGGGCCGTTCGAGACCCAGTACTTC	CASSVEAGGPFETQYF
TRBD1	TRBV28	TRBJ1-4	NA	TGTGCCAGCAGTTTACCCCCGACAGGGCTGTTTTTT	CASSLPPTGLFF
TRBD2	TRBV3-1/TRBV3-2	TRBJ2-2	NA	TGTGCCAGCAGCCAAGAATCTAGGCGGGGGGGACCCGGGGAGCTGTTTTTT	CASSQESRRGGPGELFF
NA	TRBV28	TRBJ1-1	NA	TGTGCCAGCAAAACGGTTTTTATGAACACTGAAGCTTTCTTT	CASKTVFMNTEAFF
NA	TRBV12-3/TRBV12-4	TRBJ1-1	NA	TGTGCCAGCAGTTTAACAAGGAGAAGATCTTTCTTT	CASSLTRRRSFF
NA	TRBV13	TRBJ2-2	NA	TGTGCCAGCAGCTCCACAGGCACCGGGGAGCTGTTTTTT	CASSSTGTGELFF
NA	TRBV18	TRBJ2-1	NA	TGTGCCAGCTCGCCCTCAGGGCAGGGTGAGCAGTTCTTC	CASSPSGQGEQFF
NA	TRBV28	TRBJ1-2	NA	TGTGCCAGCACGGTGGGGGGGGCCCTTCTCTATGGCTACACCTTC	CASTVGGALLYGYTF
NA	TRBV7-2	TRBJ1-6	NA	TGTGCCAGCAGCCTCCAGCAAACAGCAAATTCACCCCTCCACTTT	CASSLQQTANSPLHF
NA	TRBV9	TRBJ2-3	few	TGTGCCAGCGGCCGGGGCACAGATACGCAGTATTTT	CASGRGTDTQYF
TRBD1	TRBV13	TRBJ2-5	NA	TGTGCCAGCGGCGACAGGGGCAGGGAGACCCAGTACTTC	CASGDRGRETQYF
TRBD2	TRBV7-3	TRBJ2-1	NA	TGTGCCAGCAGCTTAGCTAGCGGGGCCTACAATGAGCAGTTCTTC	CASSLASGAYNEQFF
NA	TRBV20-1	TRBJ2-7	NA	TGCAGTGCTAGTGGGTCCCGGGACATCTACGAGCAGTACTTC	CSASGSRDIYEQYF
TRBD1	TRBV14	TRBJ2-7	once	TGTGCCAGCAGCCAAGTCCGACAGGGGAAAATCGAGCAGTACTTC	CASSQVRQGKIEQYF